These 22 T cell receptor beta chains came from one sample sequenced in a study of T-cell reconstitution after alpha-beta-depleted transplantation in children. Unique molecular identifiers tagged the TCRbeta library. TCRdb redid the calling of the PCR reads with MiXCR, one entry per CDR3 protein. The data contain 200,000 to 250,000 distinct CDR3 sequences, 9.7% of them singletons. The material sequenced was PBMCs from the stem cell graft donor, taken from the stem cell graft. These receptors came from a human donor who donated a stem cell graft to a child with SCID.

This clonotype was detected many times. The V and J genes are TRBV20-1 and TRBJ2-1; TRBD2 matches 10 bases. Germline V lookup: CDR1 DFQATT, CDR2 SNEGSKA (reference sequence). The CDR3 length is 13 residues. V dropped 3 bases and J dropped 7; count of bases not matched to a gene: 3. Here the CDR3 reads CSARSGGGNEQFF. In DNA form, the CDR3 reads TGCAGTGCTAGGAGCGGGGGGGGAAATGAGCAGTTCTTC.

This clonotype appeared many times. V gene TRBV29-1 combines with J gene TRBJ2-3, with TRBD1 matching 9 bases. V shed 5 bases, J shed 3 bases, and the junction held 9 bases outside the gene matches. CDR1 and CDR2 (germline): SQVTM, ANQGSEA. The length of the CDR3 is 15 residues. CDR3 amino acids: CSVFYRTGATDTQYF. The CDR3 bases are TGCAGCGTTTTCTATAGGACAGGGGCAACAGATACGCAGTATTTT.

This clonotype was detected ten times or more. The V gene is TRBV5-1, the J gene TRBJ2-1, with 10 positions matching TRBD2. Germline V CDR1 and CDR2: SGHRS, YFSETQ. The CDR3 runs 14 residues. V lost 0 bases and J lost 7; bases outside the gene matches: 1. The CDR3 bases are TGCGCCAGCAGCTTGGGGACTAGCGGAAATGAGCAGTTCTTC. Translating it yields CASSLGTSGNEQFF.

This clonotype was seen repeatedly, ten times or more. This sequence joins TRBV5-1 and TRBJ2-3; TRBD2 matches 7 bases. Germline CDR1 and CDR2: SGHRS and YFSETQ. The CDR3 runs 14 residues. J gave up 6 bases and V 2 bases, and 6 bases lay outside the gene matches. CDR3 DNA sequence: TGCGCCAGCAGCTTAGCGGGGAGTGAGGATACGCAGTATTTT. Translation gives CASSLAGSEDTQYF. The full variable domain, completed using reference TRBV5-1 and TRBJ2-3, is KAGVTQTPRYLIKTRGQQVTLSCSPISGHRSVSWYQQTPGQGLQFLFEYFSETQRNKGNFPGRFSGRQFSNSRSEMNVSTLELGDSALYLCASSLAGSEDTQYFGPGTRLTVL.

This clonotype appeared many times. The rearrangement uses TRBV2 and TRBJ1-1, with no clear D. The CDR3 consists of 13 residues. Germline CDR1 and CDR2: SNHLY and FYNNEI. V was shortened by 2 bases and J by 4 bases, with 8 bases between the two germline ends. CDR3 nucleotides: TGTGCCAGCAGTGAATTATTGGGCACTGAAGCTTTCTTT. This sequence encodes CASSELLGTEAFF. The variable domain in full, with the rest retrieved from reference TRBV2 and TRBJ1-1, is EPEVTQTPSHQVTQMGQEVILRCVPISNHLYFYWYRQILGQKVEFLVSFYNNEISEKSEIFDDQFSVERPDGSNFTLKIRSTKLEDSAMYFCASSELLGTEAFFGQGTRLTVV.

This clonotype was recorded at least ten times. The CDR3 coding sequence is TGTGCCAGCAGTTCCGACAGGGGGGCTGAAGCTTTCTTT. Translation: CASSSDRGAEAFF. This chain joins TRBV12-3 or TRBV12-4 and TRBJ1-1; 9 bases map to TRBD1. The CDR3 is made up of 13 amino acids. The J segment lost 6 bases and the V segment lost 4 bases, leaving 3 bases of the junction unmatched.

This clonotype was seen ten or more times. The chain recombines TRBV27 with TRBJ2-2; no reliable D call. V shed 0 bases and J shed 1 base, with 0 bases lying between them. This CDR3 spans 13 amino acids. Germline values: CDR1 MNHEY, CDR2 SMNVEV (reference sequence). As DNA, the CDR3 is TGTGCCAGCAGTTTATCGAACACCGGGGAGCTGTTTTTT. Encoded protein: CASSLSNTGELFF.

This clonotype was recorded at least ten times. This chain links TRBV6-2 or TRBV6-3 with TRBJ1-5; D is uncertain. Germline CDR1 and CDR2: MNHEY and SVGEGT. The V gene lost 4 bases and the J gene lost 7 bases, with 14 bases spanning the gap. The length of the CDR3 is 14 residues. In DNA, the CDR3 is TGTGCCAGCAGTTCCCTTGTCCCTGAACAGCCCCAGCATTTT. Amino acid sequence: CASSSLVPEQPQHF.

This clonotype has ten or more counts. The V gene is TRBV15, the J gene TRBJ2-1, with TRBD2 as a possible D gene (6 bases). CDR1 is LNHNV, CDR2 YYDKDF, per germline (reference sequence). The CDR3 is 12 residues long. The V and J ends lost 5 bases and 8 bases respectively, with 10 bases between them. The CDR3 region is CATSGGADEQFF. CDR3 nucleotide sequence: TGTGCCACCAGCGGCGGGGCCGATGAGCAGTTCTTC.

The sample holds many counts of this clonotype. This chain links TRBV4-1 with TRBJ1-2; TRBD1 matches at 7 bases. The CDR3 contains 14 residues. The V and J ends lost 4 bases and 3 bases, in that order; junction bases with no gene match: 5. The germline V gene encodes CDR1 MGHRA and CDR2 YSYEKL. This CDR3 is CASSRNRGDYGYTF. The CDR3 DNA reads TGCGCCAGCAGCCGAAACAGGGGCGACTATGGCTACACCTTC.

This clonotype was detected many times. This chain uses TRBV5-1 with TRBJ2-3; unclear D gene. In germline, CDR1 is SGHRS, CDR2 YFSETQ. Trimming took off 2 bases at V and 6 bases at J, with 7 bases between the two ends. The CDR3 extends over 12 amino acids. This chain's CDR3 is CASSFGLDTQYF. In DNA, the CDR3 is TGCGCCAGCAGCTTCGGCCTGGATACGCAGTATTTT.

On this clonotype itself: Just one base apart from a much larger clone, this may be a read error. CDR3 bases: TGTGCCAGATCACCACCTTCAGGGCGAACTGAAGCTTTCTTT. It is translated as CARSPPSGRTEAFF. V is TRBV18 and J is TRBJ1-1, with a possible D match to TRBD1 (5 bases). The CDR3 length is 14 residues. Germline V CDR1 and CDR2: KGHSH, LQKENI.

This clonotype was seen repeatedly, ten times or more. The chain carries TRBV5-1 and TRBJ1-2; no clear D. CDR1 is SGHRS, CDR2 YFSETQ, per germline. This CDR3 contains 15 residues. V was pared by 4 bases and J by 0 bases, with 13 bases between. CDR3 protein: CASSPVVGANYGYTF. The CDR3 bases are TGCGCCAGCAGCCCGGTCGTGGGAGCTAACTATGGCTACACCTTC.

This clonotype was counted at least ten times. The CDR3 coding sequence is TGCGCCAGCAGCTTGCGGGGCGTCCAGTTCTTC. Residues: CASSLRGVQFF. This chain links TRBV5-1 with TRBJ2-1; D possibly matches TRBD1 or TRBD2 (5 bases each). The CDR3 is 11 residues long. Trimming cost V 1 base and J 13 bases, with 9 bases left between them. CDR1 is SGHRS, CDR2 YFSETQ, per germline.

This clonotype was recorded many times. The chain has TRBV3-1 and TRBJ1-2, with 7 bases that match TRBD1. The V gene's germline CDR1 is LGHDT and CDR2 YNNKEL (reference sequence). Unmatched junction bases numbered 6, after V lost 4 bases and J lost 4 bases. This CDR3 is built from 14 residues. The CDR3 DNA follows: TGTGCCAGCAGCCCCGGGGGACAGCCCTATGGCTACACCTTC. Residues: CASSPGGQPYGYTF.

Many counts were recorded for this clonotype. The chain uses TRBV7-2 and TRBJ1-3; tentatively, D is TRBD1 (6 bases). Trimming stripped 2 bases from V and 0 bases from J, with 11 bases between. The CDR3 covers 16 residues. Germline CDR1 SGHTA, CDR2 FQGNSA. The CDR3 is CASSLRGLSSGNTIYF. The CDR3 coding sequence is TGTGCCAGCAGCTTACGGGGGCTATCCTCTGGAAACACCATATATTTT.

This clonotype was recorded many times. The chain uses TRBV2 and TRBJ2-1; D may be TRBD1 (5 bases). Trimming left V 3 bases short and J 7 bases short, with 7 bases between. Germline CDR1 is SNHLY and CDR2 is FYNNEI. The CDR3 is made up of 12 amino acids. This chain's CDR3 is CASSETANEQFF. In nucleotides, the CDR3 is TGTGCCAGCAGTGAGACAGCGAATGAGCAGTTCTTC.

This clonotype was found many times. The CDR3 DNA reads TGCGCCAGCAGCCAAGAAGGGACAGGGGCTTACGAGCAGTACTTC. Its protein product is CASSQEGTGAYEQYF. The chain is built from TRBV4-1 and TRBJ2-7; 10 nucleotides line up with TRBD1. CDR3 length: 15 amino acids. The germline V gene has CDR1 MGHRA and CDR2 YSYEKL. Trimming at V came to 0 bases and at J to 4 bases, leaving 3 bases not matched to a gene.

The chain uses TRBV20-1 and TRBJ2-3, with 10 bases matching TRBD2. From germline, CDR1 is DFQATT and CDR2 SNEGSKA (reference sequence). V shed 2 bases and J 7 bases; nucleotides not matched to a gene: 12. The CDR3 is 16 residues long. CDR3 residues: CSARSLAGEALNTQYF. As DNA, the CDR3 is TGCAGTGCTAGATCGCTAGCGGGGGAAGCTTTAAATACGCAGTATTTT.

This clonotype was observed many times. V and J are TRBV11-1 and TRBJ2-1; 7 bases line up with TRBD1. The CDR3 consists of 18 residues. Trimming cost V 5 bases and J 0 bases; bases outside gene matches: 13. Looked up from germline, CDR1 is SGHAT and CDR2 is FQDESV (reference sequence). The CDR3 loop is CASSPGQGQASSYNEQFF. The CDR3 bases are TGTGCCAGCAGCCCAGGCCAAGGACAGGCCAGCTCCTACAATGAGCAGTTCTTC. Complete variable domain (other parts from reference TRBV11-1 and TRBJ2-1): EAEVAQSPRYKITEKSQAVAFWCDPISGHATLYWYRQILGQGPELLVQFQDESVVDDSQLPKDRFSAERLKGVDSTLKIQPAELGDSAMYLCASSPGQGQASSYNEQFFGPGTRLTVL.

This clonotype was seen at least ten times. The V and J genes are TRBV7-2 and TRBJ2-3, with a weak D call TRBD2 (5 bases). The CDR3 loop spans 17 amino acids. V lost 4 bases and J 1 base, leaving 18 bases between the germline ends. Germline CDR1 SGHTA, CDR2 FQGNSA. The CDR3 loop is CASSSREISYGTDTQYF. Written as DNA, the CDR3 is TGTGCCAGCAGCTCCCGGGAAATTTCATATGGCACAGATACGCAGTATTTT.

This clonotype was observed at least ten times. The chain is built from TRBV7-9 and TRBJ1-5; maybe TRBD1 (5 bases). The length of the CDR3 is 16 residues. Between the trimmed V and J ends, which lost 1 base and 4 bases, there was a span of 14 bases. The V gene's germline CDR1 is SEHNR and CDR2 FQNEAQ (reference sequence). CDR3 nucleotide sequence: TGTGCCAGCAGCTTAGGCGGGGAACAGGCGAATCAGCCCCAGCATTTT. Its protein product is CASSLGGEQANQPQHF.